This T cell receptor beta chain was retrieved from a study of T cell repertoires in cytomegalovirus infection. Study-wide background: Recently identified HLA-C-restricted and well-studied HLA-B-restricted CMV epitopes were used. CMV infection plus the matching HLA type was flagged by public TCR beta signatures.

TCRdb itself ran the reads through MiXCR, one entry per CDR3 protein. The table has roughly 700,000 distinct CDR3 sequences, 30% to 35% seen once. Germline CDR1 is SGHVS and CDR2 is FNYEAQ. The CDR3 totals 13 residues. V lost 5 bases and J 7 bases, leaving 14 bases between the germline ends. Regarding this clonotype: The target antigen is unknown.

This clonotype was sampled from a human donor in good health (CMV status not recorded). Some clones in this sample may be carry-over from other donors' samples. The sequenced sample was cultured PBMCs, obtained from culture after CMV antigen stimulation. The V and J genes are TRBV7-6 and TRBJ2-5; D gene uncertain. The CDR3 coding sequence is TGTGCCAGCAGCCTTTTAAGTGTTGGGACCCAGTACTTC. Its protein product is CASSLLSVGTQYF.